Following are 32 T cell receptor beta chains from one sample sequenced in a study of blood T cells in healthy people across ages. A second PCR of roughly 6 to 12 cycles used a sample-barcoded 5' primer and a J-beta primer mix. TCRdb re-called the 5' RACE reads with MiXCR, one entry per CDR3 protein. Of over a million distinct CDR3 sequences detected, 25% appear once; the ten largest clones hold around 0.75%. These data also formed part of another study, on T cells of mothers and their children.

Material for sequencing was blood. The receptors originated from a girl aged 2 to 9 in good health.

This rearrangement joins TRBV20-1 to TRBJ1-2; no clear D. CDR3 size: 14 residues. Germline values: CDR1 DFQATT, CDR2 SNEGSKA (reference sequence). Trimming took 1 base from V and 7 from J, leaving 16 bases between them. CDR3 in DNA: TGCAGTGCTAGAGGTGCCACAGAGCATGGTGGCTACACCTTC. Its translation is CSARGATEHGGYTF.

This clonotype was found a few times. The V and J genes are TRBV3-1 and TRBJ2-1; D is perhaps TRBD1 or TRBD2 (6 bases each). Trimming removed 2 bases at V and 1 base at J, with 9 bases between. Germline V gives CDR1 LGHDT, CDR2 YNNKEL (reference sequence). The CDR3 spans 15 residues. The CDR3 DNA is TGTGCCAGCAGCCAAAGGGGGGAATCCTACAATGAGCAGTTCTTC. Translating gives CASSQRGESYNEQFF.

In this sample, this clonotype turned up a few times. CDR3 sequence reads: CASSPPRYQETQYF. DNA for the CDR3: TGTGCCAGCAGCCCACCCAGGTACCAAGAGACCCAGTACTTC. The chain recombines TRBV13 with TRBJ2-5; the D is unclear. Germline CDR1 is PRHDT and CDR2 is FYEKMQ (reference sequence). This CDR3 comprises 14 residues. The V gene lost 5 bases and the J gene lost 0 bases, with 10 bases spanning the gap.

This clonotype was observed at least ten times. The chain has TRBV2 and TRBJ2-7; D is undetermined. Germline CDR1 is SNHLY and CDR2 is FYNNEI. V lost 4 bases, J lost 3 bases, and 13 bases lay in between. The CDR3 covers 14 residues. DNA of the CDR3: TGTGCCAGCAGTGCCGGCTACGGAAACTACGAGCAGTACTTC. It codes for CASSAGYGNYEQYF.

The chain links TRBV4-1 to TRBJ1-6, with D unresolved. Germline lookup yields CDR1 MGHRA and CDR2 YSYEKL. The CDR3 has 18 amino acids. Trimming left V 2 bases short and J 6 bases short, with 20 bases between. This CDR3 is CASSQTASLFSGNSPLHF. In nucleotides, the CDR3 is TGCGCCAGCAGCCAAACGGCCAGCCTATTCAGTGGTAATTCACCCCTCCACTTT.

This clonotype has just a few counts. Here the CDR3 reads CASSRTTTGPYEQYF. For the CDR3, the DNA is TGTGCCAGCAGCCGGACCACAACAGGGCCCTACGAGCAGTACTTC. This chain joins TRBV28 and TRBJ2-7; maybe TRBD1 (6 bases). The CDR3 is 15 amino acids. Germline V lookup: CDR1 MDHEN, CDR2 SYDVKM. The V and J ends lost 6 bases and 2 bases respectively, with 17 bases between them.

This clonotype was seen more than once but under ten times. The V and J genes are TRBV20-1 and TRBJ1-2, with no clear D. Trimming pared 2 bases from V and 4 bases from J, leaving 11 bases between. Germline CDR1 reads DFQATT; CDR2 reads SNEGSKA (reference sequence). CDR3 length: 13 residues. CDR3 coding DNA: TGCAGTGCTAGAACAAAGCTTCCCTATGGCTACACCTTC. Its translation: CSARTKLPYGYTF.

V gene TRBV7-9 combines with J gene TRBJ1-2, with D hard to call. This CDR3 has 13 amino acids. Germline loops: CDR1 SEHNR, CDR2 FQNEAQ (reference sequence). V gave up 5 bases and J gave up 4 bases, with 11 bases separating them. DNA of the CDR3: TGTGCCAGCAGCCATCCACCGAGCTATGGCTACACCTTC. Translation: CASSHPPSYGYTF. Using reference TRBV7-9 and TRBJ1-2 for the parts outside the CDR3, the full variable domain is DTGVSQNPRHKITKRGQNVTFRCDPISEHNRLYWYRQTLGQGPEFLTYFQNEAQLEKSRLLSDRFSAERPKGSFSTLEIQRTEQGDSAMYLCASSHPPSYGYTFGSGTRLTVV.

This clonotype was seen a few times. A junction end diverges from the germline sequence, so it may reflect a read error. The rearrangement links TRBV20-1 to TRBJ2-5; weak D call: TRBD1 (7 bases). CDR1 DFQATT and CDR2 SNEGSKA come from the germline V gene (reference sequence). The CDR3 consists of 14 residues. The CDR3 is CSARVEGAVESQYF. CDR3 coding DNA: TGCAGTGCTAGAGTGGAGGGGGCCGTAGAGTCCCAGTACTTC.

For this clonotype: One junction end does not reproduce the germline sequence, and a read error may be involved. The V call is TRBV5-1, the J call TRBJ2-7, with 8 positions matching TRBD1. The CDR3 contains 14 residues. Germline loops: CDR1 SGHRS, CDR2 YFSETQ. CDR3 amino acids: CTSSLGQEVYEQYF. As DNA, the CDR3 is TGCACCAGCAGCTTGGGACAGGAAGTCTACGAGCAGTACTTC.

This clonotype was counted between two and nine times. The chain combines TRBV6-2 or TRBV6-3 with TRBJ1-2, with D uncertain. The V end lost 6 bases, the J end lost 4 bases, and 21 bases lay between the germline ends. Germline V gives CDR1 MNHEY, CDR2 SVGEGT. The CDR3 covers 16 residues. The CDR3 loop is CASSIYRKGIGYGYTF. CDR3 nucleotides: TGTGCCAGCAGCATTTACCGGAAAGGAATCGGCTATGGCTACACCTTC.

This chain joins TRBV11-2 and TRBJ1-6; TRBD1 aligns across 7 bases. CDR3 size: 16 residues. The trim removed 5 bases at V and 10 bases at J, leaving 14 bases unmatched. Per the germline V gene, CDR1 is SGHAT and CDR2 is FQNNGV. The CDR3: CASSPVYWDRDSPLHF. CDR3 sequence (DNA): TGTGCCAGCAGCCCGGTGTATTGGGACAGAGACTCACCCCTCCACTTT.

This clonotype was counted once. The chain has TRBV6-6 and TRBJ2-3; 8 bases are shared with TRBD2. This CDR3 has 14 residues. Germline V gene sequence: CDR1 MNHNY, CDR2 SVGAGI (reference sequence). V shed 10 bases, J shed 5 bases, and the junction held 11 bases outside the gene matches. The CDR3 nucleotides read TGTGCCATAGGGGCGGGAGGAGTAGTAGATACGCAGTATTTT. Residues: CAIGAGGVVDTQYF.

The gene calls are TRBV15 and TRBJ2-5; TRBD1 might be the D (6 bases). Germline V gene lookup returns CDR1 LNHNV and CDR2 YYDKDF (reference sequence). The CDR3 is 13 amino acids. Trimming took 6 bases from V and 13 from J, leaving 21 bases between them. The CDR3 DNA reads TGTGCCACCAGTAGCACAGGGCGGAACGAGCTGTACTTC. This gives the protein CATSSTGRNELYF.

This clonotype was seen repeatedly, ten times or more. CDR3 loop: CSGLTSGSGGELFF. Here the CDR3 DNA reads TGCAGCGGACTAACTAGCGGGAGTGGAGGGGAGCTGTTTTTT. The chain recombines TRBV29-1 with TRBJ2-2; 11 bases are shared with TRBD2. CDR3 length: 14 residues. V shed 7 bases, J shed 8 bases, and the junction held 9 bases outside the gene matches. Germline CDR1 is SQVTM and CDR2 is ANQGSEA.

This clonotype was picked up a small number of times. The chain uses TRBV18 and TRBJ2-5; perhaps TRBD2 as D (5 bases). The germline V and J ends were trimmed by 1 base and 4 bases, with 13 bases remaining between them. This CDR3 spans 15 amino acids. Germline V gene lookup returns CDR1 KGHSH and CDR2 LQKENI. In DNA form, the CDR3 reads TGTGCCAGCTCACCACTCGGGGAAGCCTCAGAGACCCAGTACTTC. Amino acids: CASSPLGEASETQYF.

The table lists this clonotype with a few counts. V and J are TRBV13 and TRBJ1-6; a possible D gene is TRBD1 (5 bases). Germline V gene data show CDR1 as PRHDT and CDR2 as FYEKMQ (reference sequence). V was clipped by 7 bases and J by 6 bases, with 10 bases between them. CDR3 length: 13 residues. The CDR3 protein is CASNGGSNSPLHF. In DNA, the CDR3 is TGTGCCAGCAACGGGGGATCTAATTCACCCCTCCACTTT.

This clonotype has only a few counts. This chain joins TRBV12-3 or TRBV12-4 and TRBJ2-1, with 7 bases matching TRBD1. CDR3 size: 12 residues. V shed 5 bases and J 7 bases; nucleotides not matched to a gene: 2. The DNA for the CDR3 is TGTGCCAGCAGTACAGGGGAGAATGAGCAGTTCTTC. Amino acids: CASSTGENEQFF.

This clonotype has more than one count but fewer than ten. The V gene is TRBV11-2, the J gene TRBJ2-1, with TRBD1 matching 8 bases. The length of the CDR3 is 19 residues. Trimming took 2 bases from V and 7 from J; bases not matched to a gene: 19. Germline CDR1 is SGHAT and CDR2 is FQNNGV. DNA of the CDR3: TGTGCCAGCAGCTTATTTCCCATGGCACTCGACAGGGGCGGAAATGAGCAGTTCTTC. It is translated as CASSLFPMALDRGGNEQFF.

The chain couples TRBV20-1 to TRBJ1-1; D is uncertain. The CDR3 spans 11 residues. With 5 bases removed from V and 1 base from J, the gap between germline ends came to 5 bases. The germline V gene has CDR1 DFQATT and CDR2 SNEGSKA (reference sequence). The CDR3 protein is CSAEQNTEAFF. In nucleotides, the CDR3 is TGCAGTGCTGAACAGAACACTGAAGCTTTCTTT.

This clonotype was detected many times. The chain has TRBV6-4 and TRBJ2-2; D unresolved. Per germline, CDR1 MRHNA and CDR2 SNTAGT. The ends were cut back, 5 bases at V and 2 bases at J, with 6 bases in the middle. This CDR3 is built from 13 residues. DNA for the CDR3: TGTGCCAGCAGTCCCTTTAACACCGGGGAGCTGTTTTTT. The encoded protein is CASSPFNTGELFF.

This clonotype has more than one count but fewer than ten. The J gene is TRBJ2-1, the V gene TRBV7-9; the match to TRBD1 covers 7 bases. This CDR3 is 14 amino acids long. Germline CDR1 reads SEHNR; CDR2 reads FQNEAQ (reference sequence). As DNA, the CDR3 is TGTGGAGAATCGACAGGGACGCTCTACAATGAGCAGTTCTTC. This encodes CGESTGTLYNEQFF.

The J gene is TRBJ2-7, the V gene TRBV4-1; D is ambiguous. This CDR3 spans 14 amino acids. Trimming stripped 1 base from V and 4 bases from J, with 11 bases between. Germline V lookup: CDR1 MGHRA, CDR2 YSYEKL. The DNA for the CDR3 is TGCGCCAGCAGCCAAGTGATTCACACGTACGAGCAGTACTTC. Amino acid sequence: CASSQVIHTYEQYF.

In this sample, this clonotype turned up many times. The chain is built from TRBV6-1 and TRBJ2-5; D remains ambiguous. Germline V CDR1 and CDR2: MNHNS, SASEGT. V was shortened by 5 bases and J by 5 bases, with 6 bases between the two germline ends. The CDR3 is 11 residues long. The CDR3 DNA reads TGTGCCAGCAGTTCTTGGGAGACCCAGTACTTC. Its protein is CASSSWETQYF.

The chain links TRBV29-1 to TRBJ2-7, with D possibly TRBD2 on 5 matching bases. The germline V and J ends were trimmed by 2 bases and 0 bases, with 8 bases remaining between them. CDR3 size: 13 residues. Germline lookup yields CDR1 SQVTM and CDR2 ANQGSEA. CDR3 protein: CSVETGSSYEQYF. In nucleotides, the CDR3 is TGCAGCGTTGAAACGGGGAGCTCCTACGAGCAGTACTTC.

The J gene is TRBJ2-3, the V gene TRBV20-1; D is unresolved. The germline V gene has CDR1 DFQATT and CDR2 SNEGSKA (reference sequence). Between the trimmed V and J ends, which lost 0 bases and 0 bases, there was a span of 10 bases. This CDR3 region has 15 residues. The chain's CDR3 is CSARDSGKSTDTQYF. CDR3 DNA sequence: TGCAGTGCTAGAGATTCAGGAAAGAGCACAGATACGCAGTATTTT.

The chain recombines TRBV28 with TRBJ2-1; 8 nucleotides align to TRBD2. V shed 4 bases, J shed 0 bases, and the junction held 8 bases outside the gene matches. In germline, CDR1 is MDHEN, CDR2 SYDVKM. The CDR3 has 17 residues. This chain's CDR3 is CASSSGLGRPSYNEQFF. Written as DNA, the CDR3 is TGTGCCAGCAGTTCGGGACTAGGTCGCCCCTCCTACAATGAGCAGTTCTTC.

The V gene is TRBV10-3, the J gene TRBJ2-3, with 9 bases that match TRBD1. CDR3 length equals 15 residues. The germline V gene encodes CDR1 ENHRY and CDR2 SYGVKD. Losses at the gene ends were 7 bases for V and 4 bases for J; bases not matched to a gene: 9. The CDR3 is CAINQGQGSPDTQYF. The CDR3 DNA reads TGTGCCATCAACCAAGGACAGGGGTCCCCAGATACGCAGTATTTT.

The rearrangement uses TRBV5-1 and TRBJ2-5, with D possibly being TRBD2 (6 bases). The CDR3 consists of 15 residues. The germline V and J ends were trimmed by 4 bases and 5 bases, with 18 bases remaining between them. CDR1 SGHRS and CDR2 YFSETQ come from the germline V gene. CDR3 residues: CASSPAPGVGETQYF. CDR3 in DNA: TGCGCCAGCAGCCCCGCTCCGGGGGTCGGGGAGACCCAGTACTTC.

This chain links TRBV5-8 with TRBJ2-3, with 12 bases aligning to TRBD2. The CDR3 covers 17 residues. Germline V lookup: CDR1 SGHTS, CDR2 YDEGEE. J was trimmed by 4 bases and V by 4 bases; bases with no gene match: 10. The CDR3 is CASSARTSGASADTQYF. The CDR3, as DNA: TGTGCCAGCAGCGCCCGGACTAGCGGGGCCTCGGCAGATACGCAGTATTTT.

The V call is TRBV28, the J call TRBJ2-1; TRBD1 matches at 9 bases. Per germline, CDR1 MDHEN and CDR2 SYDVKM. Germline trimming cut 2 bases from V and 7 bases from J; bases unmatched to any gene: 21. This CDR3 is built from 20 residues. The CDR3 DNA is TGTGCCAGCAGTTTACTTAGTCTTGGTAAACAACAGGGGGCGGGGAATGAGCAGTTCTTC. Protein sequence: CASSLLSLGKQQGAGNEQFF.

V usage is TRBV20-1 and J usage is TRBJ2-7; 7 bases align to TRBD1. V gave up 5 bases and J gave up 4 bases; unmatched junction bases: 14. This CDR3 region has 15 residues. The germline CDR1 and CDR2 sequences are DFQATT and SNEGSKA (reference sequence). Written as DNA, the CDR3 is TGCAGTGCTGCTAATTTTCGGGACAGTCCTTACGAGCAGTACTTC. Protein: CSAANFRDSPYEQYF.